Shown below are 9 T cell receptor beta chains from a single sample sequenced in a study of blood T cell repertoires in COVID-19. Here immunoSEQ multiplex PCR was the method, and the copy in TCRdb shows in-frame clones only, minus some. The data contain fewer than 300,000 clones, 87% of them singletons. The sequenced sample consisted of peripheral blood. Source of these receptors: a woman in her fifties or sixties with acute or convalescent COVID-19.

The rearrangement joins TRBV6-6 to TRBJ1-2, with D maybe TRBD1 (5 bases). CDR3 length: 13 residues. Germline V gene data show CDR1 as MNHNY and CDR2 as SVGAGI (reference sequence). V was trimmed by 2 bases and J by 8 bases, leaving 12 bases between them. CDR3 protein: CASSYQGFRGYTF. The CDR3 DNA follows: TGTGCCAGCAGTTACCAGGGTTTCAGGGGCTACACCTTC.

This chain connects TRBV29-1 to TRBJ2-1; TRBD2 aligns across 7 bases. The germline V gene encodes CDR1 SQVTM and CDR2 ANQGSEA. The CDR3 is 13 residues long. The CDR3 protein is CSKAGDSYNEQFF. CDR3 DNA sequence: TGCAGTAAGGCGGGAGATTCGTACAATGAGCAGTTCTTC.

The chain uses TRBV7-8 and TRBJ2-1; 14 nucleotides line up with TRBD2. The V and J ends lost 5 bases and 9 bases, in that order; junction bases with no gene match: 6. CDR1 is SGHVS and CDR2 is FQNEAQ in the germline V gene. The CDR3 loop spans 15 amino acids. DNA for the CDR3: TGTGCCAGCAGCATCAGACTAGCGGGAGGGGCTGAGCAGTTCTTC. It yields the protein CASSIRLAGGAEQFF.

In its sample, this clone was seen once. The CDR3 bases are TGCGCCAGCAGCCAAGGGGCATTTTATAGCGAGTCCAAAAACATTCAGTACTTC. Translation gives CASSQGAFYSESKNIQYF. The chain employs TRBV4-1 and TRBJ2-4, with a possible D match to TRBD2 (5 bases). There are 18 residues in the CDR3. Germline V CDR1 and CDR2: MGHRA, YSYEKL. Between the trimmed V and J ends, which lost 1 base and 2 bases, there was a span of 18 bases.

The CDR3 is CATRSTTGELFF. Written as DNA, the CDR3 is TGTGCCACCCGGAGTACCACCGGGGAGCTGTTTTTT. The chain links TRBV24-1 to TRBJ2-2; no clear D. The CDR3 runs 12 residues. Germline values: CDR1 KGHDR, CDR2 SFDVKD. The germline V and J ends were trimmed by 9 bases and 4 bases, with 8 bases remaining between them.

The V gene is TRBV5-1, the J gene TRBJ2-2; 7 positions match TRBD2. V dropped 6 bases and J dropped 1; count of bases not matched to a gene: 6. From germline, CDR1 is SGHRS and CDR2 YFSETQ. This CDR3 is 15 amino acids long. The CDR3 loop is CASTWASGNTGELFF. CDR3 DNA sequence: TGCGCCAGCACCTGGGCTAGCGGGAACACCGGGGAGCTGTTTTTT. Full variable domain (outside the CDR3, taken from reference TRBV5-1 and TRBJ2-2): KAGVTQTPRYLIKTRGQQVTLSCSPISGHRSVSWYQQTPGQGLQFLFEYFSETQRNKGNFPGRFSGRQFSNSRSEMNVSTLELGDSALYLCASTWASGNTGELFFGEGSRLTVL.

The genes are TRBV6-2 or TRBV6-3 and TRBJ2-5, with TRBD2 as a possible D gene (5 bases). Germline assignment: CDR1 MNHEY and CDR2 SVGEGT. The CDR3 is 13 residues long. The V and J ends lost 2 bases and 2 bases respectively, with 6 bases between them. The CDR3: CASSYDYQETQYF. The CDR3 nucleotides read TGTGCCAGCAGTTACGACTATCAAGAGACCCAGTACTTC.

This chain connects TRBV24-1 to TRBJ2-7; tentatively, D is TRBD2 (6 bases). Trimming cost V 7 bases and J 1 base, with 22 bases left between them. In germline, CDR1 is KGHDR, CDR2 SFDVKD. This CDR3 region has 17 residues. The DNA for the CDR3 is TGTGCCACCAGCCCCGGGGCAGGGCGGGGCGGATCCTACGAGCAGTACTTC. This codes for CATSPGAGRGGSYEQYF.

This clone is a singleton in its sample. V is TRBV7-3 and J is TRBJ1-4; D is ambiguous. Trimming left V 3 bases short and J 7 bases short, with 12 bases between. This CDR3 has 14 amino acids. The germline CDR1 and CDR2 sequences are SGHTA and FQGTGA. The CDR3 DNA sequence: TGTGCCAGCAGCTTGACCGGGAAGAGTGAAAAACTGTTTTTT. Protein sequence: CASSLTGKSEKLFF.